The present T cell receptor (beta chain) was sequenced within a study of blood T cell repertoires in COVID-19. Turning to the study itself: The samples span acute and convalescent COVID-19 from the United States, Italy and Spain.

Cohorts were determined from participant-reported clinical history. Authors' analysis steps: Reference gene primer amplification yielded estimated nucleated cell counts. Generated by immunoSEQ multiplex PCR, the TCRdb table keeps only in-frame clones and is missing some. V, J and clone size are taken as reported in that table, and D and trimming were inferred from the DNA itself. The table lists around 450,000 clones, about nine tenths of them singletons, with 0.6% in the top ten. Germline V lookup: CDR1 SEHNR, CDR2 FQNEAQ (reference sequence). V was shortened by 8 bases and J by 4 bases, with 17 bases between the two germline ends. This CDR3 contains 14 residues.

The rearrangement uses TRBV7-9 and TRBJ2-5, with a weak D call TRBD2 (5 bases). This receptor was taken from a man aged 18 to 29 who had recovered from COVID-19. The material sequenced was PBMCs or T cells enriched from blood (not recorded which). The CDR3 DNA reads TGTGCCAGCGGCGGCGGGCTAGTCGGAGAGACCCAGTACTTC. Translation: CASGGGLVGETQYF.